The clone carrying this T cell receptor beta chain was recorded once. In germline, CDR1 is LGHNA, CDR2 YSLEER. V was clipped by 9 bases and J by 7 bases, with 12 bases between them. CDR3 length: 11 residues. Every one of the donors was a Caucasian adult that lived in Nashville, Tennessee. These data come from a study of shared clonotypes between healthy human individuals. Whole-study context: Per donor, three plates held CD4 naive cells, three held CD4 memory, two held CD8 naive and one held CD8 memory.

Sequenced by immunoSEQ multiplex PCR; TCRdb stores in-frame clones only, minus some. The sample consists of some 1.1 million clones, approximately 75% of them appearing once. Input material: memory CD4+ T cells from PBMCs. Subset noted: CD45RA-negative fraction. V and J are TRBV4-3 and TRBJ1-2, with TRBD1 as a possible D gene (6 bases). This sequence was found in a man between 18 and 29 years old in good health. Some clones in this sample may be carry-over from other donors' samples. The CDR3 reads CASSKGGGYTF. For the CDR3, the DNA is TGCGCCAGTAGCAAGGGGGGTGGCTACACCTTC.